This is a list of T cell receptor beta chains from one sample in a study of T cell responses to AZD1222 COVID-19 vaccine. TCRdb keeps only in-frame clones here, not all; method: immunoSEQ multiplex PCR. The table has fewer than 90,000 clones, approximately 90% seen once. The input for sequencing was peripheral blood, taken on day 0 of AZD1222 vaccination. Every receptor here comes from an adult in good health. The CDR3 runs from the conserved cysteine through the conserved F or W. A D gene is named only where the DNA matches it firmly. Size is stated for part of the rows, as once, few or many counts, or as a class when the clone is expanded.

v_gene: TRBV27; d_gene: TRBD1; j_gene: TRBJ1-6; abundance: once; CDR3nt: TGTGCCAGCAGGCTAGGACAGGCCGACCCCCTCCACTTT; CDR3aa: CASRLGQADPLHF
v_gene: TRBV12-5; d_gene: -; j_gene: TRBJ2-7; abundance: -; CDR3nt: TGTGCTAGTGGTTGGACAGCATCCCACGAGCAGTACTTC; CDR3aa: CASGWTASHEQYF
v_gene: TRBV2; d_gene: TRBD1; j_gene: TRBJ2-7; abundance: few; CDR3nt: TGTGCCAGCAGTGAAATAATGACAGGGGGCTCGGGCGAGCAGTACTTC; CDR3aa: CASSEIMTGGSGEQYF
v_gene: TRBV3-1/TRBV3-2; d_gene: TRBD2; j_gene: TRBJ2-5; abundance: -; CDR3nt: TGTGCCAGCAGCCGTAGCGGGAGCGGGGAGACCCAGTACTTC; CDR3aa: CASSRSGSGETQYF
v_gene: TRBV3-1/TRBV3-2; d_gene: -; j_gene: TRBJ1-2; abundance: -; CDR3nt: TGTGCCAGCAGCCAAAAGGGGAAGGGTCTCTATGGCTACACCTTC; CDR3aa: CASSQKGKGLYGYTF
v_gene: TRBV12-3/TRBV12-4; d_gene: -; j_gene: TRBJ1-2; abundance: -; CDR3nt: TGTGCCAGCAGGGGGAATAACTATGGCTACACCTTC; CDR3aa: CASRGNNYGYTF
v_gene: TRBV11-3; d_gene: TRBD1; j_gene: TRBJ1-1; abundance: -; CDR3nt: TGTGCCAGCAGCCCCACTCCTGACGACAGGGCCGGAGCTTTCTTT; CDR3aa: CASSPTPDDRAGAFF
v_gene: TRBV3-1/TRBV3-2; d_gene: TRBD1; j_gene: TRBJ1-2; abundance: -; CDR3nt: TGTGCCAGCAGCTCAGGACAGGGCTTTGGCTACACCTTC; CDR3aa: CASSSGQGFGYTF
v_gene: TRBV7-6; d_gene: -; j_gene: TRBJ2-3; abundance: -; CDR3nt: TGTGCCAGCAGCTCAGTTCTAGAAACAGATACGCAGTATTTT; CDR3aa: CASSSVLETDTQYF
v_gene: TRBV6-6; d_gene: -; j_gene: TRBJ1-6; abundance: few; CDR3nt: TGTGCCAGCAGTTACTCAGGGGAGGATTCACCCCTCCACTTT; CDR3aa: CASSYSGEDSPLHF
v_gene: TRBV18; d_gene: TRBD1; j_gene: TRBJ1-2; abundance: -; CDR3nt: TGTGCCAGCTCACCACGCGGCAGGGGGCTAGATGGCTACACCTTC; CDR3aa: CASSPRGRGLDGYTF
v_gene: TRBV28; d_gene: -; j_gene: TRBJ2-2; abundance: -; CDR3nt: TGTGCCAGCGATTACGTCCCACGGCGGACGAACACCGGGGAGCTGTTTTTT; CDR3aa: CASDYVPRRTNTGELFF
v_gene: TRBV7-9; d_gene: -; j_gene: TRBJ2-3; abundance: -; CDR3nt: TGTGCCAGCAGCCGTAGCGGAACCACAGATACGCAGTATTTT; CDR3aa: CASSRSGTTDTQYF
v_gene: TRBV7-2; d_gene: TRBD1; j_gene: TRBJ1-2; abundance: once; CDR3nt: TGTGCCAGCAGCCCAGGGGACAGTTTTAACTATGGCTACACCTTC; CDR3aa: CASSPGDSFNYGYTF
v_gene: TRBV5-1; d_gene: -; j_gene: TRBJ2-7; abundance: -; CDR3nt: TGCGCCAGCAGCTTGGGACAGCGGAGCGGCGGGCAGTACTTC; CDR3aa: CASSLGQRSGGQYF
v_gene: TRBV6-5; d_gene: -; j_gene: TRBJ1-5; abundance: -; CDR3nt: TGTGCCAGCAGTAGCAGGGAAGGCCAGCCCCAGCATTTT; CDR3aa: CASSSREGQPQHF
v_gene: TRBV19; d_gene: -; j_gene: TRBJ1-1; abundance: few; CDR3nt: TGTGCCAGTAGTATAGGATCGGGTTTCCCTGAAGCTTTCTTT; CDR3aa: CASSIGSGFPEAFF
v_gene: TRBV11-3; d_gene: TRBD1; j_gene: TRBJ1-3; abundance: -; CDR3nt: TGTGCCAGCAGCTCGCAGGGGGCGGACACCATATATTTT; CDR3aa: CASSSQGADTIYF
v_gene: TRBV4-3; d_gene: TRBD1; j_gene: TRBJ2-7; abundance: -; CDR3nt: TGCGCCAGCAGCCGGTCCGGGACAGGGAGATACGAGCAGTACTTC; CDR3aa: CASSRSGTGRYEQYF
v_gene: TRBV7-2; d_gene: TRBD1; j_gene: TRBJ1-2; abundance: once; CDR3nt: TGTGCCAGCAGCTTATACCGGACAGGGGGCGCAAGTGGCTACACCTTC; CDR3aa: CASSLYRTGGASGYTF
v_gene: TRBV7-3; d_gene: -; j_gene: TRBJ2-3; abundance: -; CDR3nt: TGTGCCAGCAGCCCCCACGGGGGGCCGGCTAGCGCAGATACGCAGTATTTT; CDR3aa: CASSPHGGPASADTQYF
v_gene: TRBV5-4; d_gene: -; j_gene: TRBJ2-1; abundance: -; CDR3nt: TGTGCCAGCAGCTTACACGGGAGCTCCTACAATGAGCAGTTCTTC; CDR3aa: CASSLHGSSYNEQFF
v_gene: TRBV28; d_gene: TRBD1; j_gene: TRBJ2-1; abundance: -; CDR3nt: TGTGCCAGCTGCCGGGACAGAGACAATGAGCAGTTCTTC; CDR3aa: CASCRDRDNEQFF
v_gene: TRBV30; d_gene: -; j_gene: TRBJ1-4; abundance: few; CDR3nt: TGTGCCTGGGTACGTGGCCGGGGAAAACTGTTTTTT; CDR3aa: CAWVRGRGKLFF
v_gene: TRBV28; d_gene: TRBD1; j_gene: TRBJ2-3; abundance: -; CDR3nt: TGTGCCAGCAGAACAGGGGCAGATACGCAGTATTTT; CDR3aa: CASRTGADTQYF
v_gene: TRBV11-2; d_gene: -; j_gene: TRBJ2-1; abundance: -; CDR3nt: TGTGCCAGCAGGCCACAGGGAGAGGGGACCTACAATGAGCAGTTCTTC; CDR3aa: CASRPQGEGTYNEQFF
v_gene: TRBV5-6; d_gene: TRBD1; j_gene: TRBJ1-5; abundance: -; CDR3nt: TGTGCCAGCAGCGCGGACAGGGGGTACGGAGTGCCCCAGCATTTT; CDR3aa: CASSADRGYGVPQHF
v_gene: TRBV6-5; d_gene: TRBD2; j_gene: TRBJ2-5; abundance: -; CDR3nt: TGTGCCAGCAAACTAGCGGGGGGAATGGAGACCCAGTACTTC; CDR3aa: CASKLAGGMETQYF
v_gene: TRBV10-3; d_gene: TRBD1; j_gene: TRBJ1-5; abundance: -; CDR3nt: TGTGCCATCAGCCTTGACAGGGACGGTCAGCCCCAGCATTTT; CDR3aa: CAISLDRDGQPQHF
v_gene: TRBV6-5; d_gene: -; j_gene: TRBJ1-3; abundance: -; CDR3nt: TGTGCCAGCACCGGGACCGTGCCTGGAAACACCATATATTTT; CDR3aa: CASTGTVPGNTIYF
v_gene: TRBV11-3; d_gene: TRBD2; j_gene: TRBJ2-5; abundance: -; CDR3nt: TGTGCCAGCAGCTTAGGCGGACTAGCGGGGGAGACCCAGTACTTC; CDR3aa: CASSLGGLAGETQYF
v_gene: TRBV4-2; d_gene: TRBD2; j_gene: TRBJ2-7; abundance: -; CDR3nt: TGTGCCAGCAGCCAAGATATAACTAGCGGAAACTACGAGCAGTACTTC; CDR3aa: CASSQDITSGNYEQYF
v_gene: TRBV4-1; d_gene: TRBD2; j_gene: TRBJ2-1; abundance: -; CDR3nt: TGCGCCAGCAGCCAGTGGGTTGGGACTAGCGGAGACAATGAGCAGTTCTTC; CDR3aa: CASSQWVGTSGDNEQFF
v_gene: TRBV12-3/TRBV12-4; d_gene: TRBD2; j_gene: TRBJ2-1; abundance: -; CDR3nt: TGTGCCAGCAGCGCGGGAGGGAGGGTAGAGCAGTTCTTC; CDR3aa: CASSAGGRVEQFF
v_gene: TRBV6-5; d_gene: TRBD2; j_gene: TRBJ2-7; abundance: -; CDR3nt: TGTGCCCTACGGACTAGCGGGGGGGCCGGCGAGCAGTACTTC; CDR3aa: CALRTSGGAGEQYF
v_gene: TRBV7-9; d_gene: -; j_gene: TRBJ2-1; abundance: -; CDR3nt: TGTGCCAGCAGCCCAGAACTGGGTGAGCAGTTCTTC; CDR3aa: CASSPELGEQFF
v_gene: TRBV20-1; d_gene: -; j_gene: TRBJ1-5; abundance: -; CDR3nt: TGCAGTGCTAGTGCTGGTATAAGACAGCCCCAGCATTTT; CDR3aa: CSASAGIRQPQHF
v_gene: TRBV30; d_gene: -; j_gene: TRBJ1-2; abundance: -; CDR3nt: TGTGCCTGCTCAGGCGTTAACTATGGCTACACCTTC; CDR3aa: CACSGVNYGYTF
v_gene: TRBV23-1; d_gene: -; j_gene: TRBJ2-2; abundance: -; CDR3nt: TGCGCCAGCAGTCTTCCGGGTCGAACACTTACCGGGGAGCTGTTTTTT; CDR3aa: CASSLPGRTLTGELFF
v_gene: TRBV10-3; d_gene: -; j_gene: TRBJ1-3; abundance: -; CDR3nt: TGTGCCATCAGTGATTCGGGGGTTGGTGGAAACACCATATATTTT; CDR3aa: CAISDSGVGGNTIYF
v_gene: TRBV9; d_gene: -; j_gene: TRBJ1-2; abundance: -; CDR3nt: TGTGCCAGCAGCGCCTCGGTTTGGGGGCAGCCTGGAGGGAATGACTATGGCTACACCTTC; CDR3aa: CASSASVWGQPGGNDYGYTF
v_gene: TRBV28; d_gene: -; j_gene: TRBJ2-3; abundance: -; CDR3nt: TGTGCCAGCAGTTTTATGGCAGGGGATGCAGATACGCAGTATTTT; CDR3aa: CASSFMAGDADTQYF
v_gene: TRBV30; d_gene: -; j_gene: TRBJ2-1; abundance: -; CDR3nt: TGTGCCTGGAATTGGACACCTCTCAATGAGCAGTTCTTC; CDR3aa: CAWNWTPLNEQFF
v_gene: TRBV7-2; d_gene: TRBD2; j_gene: TRBJ2-1; abundance: once; CDR3nt: TGTGCCAGCAGCTTAGAGGGACTAGCGGGAGGGAAGAGGTTCTTC; CDR3aa: CASSLEGLAGGKRFF
v_gene: TRBV9; d_gene: -; j_gene: TRBJ2-1; abundance: once; CDR3nt: TGTGCCAGCAGCGTAGTTGGGAGCGAGCAGTTCTTC; CDR3aa: CASSVVGSEQFF
v_gene: TRBV11-2; d_gene: -; j_gene: TRBJ2-5; abundance: -; CDR3nt: TGTGCCAGCAGCTTAGATAGGGGTCGGTGGGAGACCCAGTACTTC; CDR3aa: CASSLDRGRWETQYF
v_gene: TRBV5-1; d_gene: -; j_gene: TRBJ2-2; abundance: -; CDR3nt: TGCGCCAGCAGCCCTGGGAGGGGGGAGCTGTTTTTT; CDR3aa: CASSPGRGELFF
v_gene: TRBV4-2; d_gene: -; j_gene: TRBJ2-7; abundance: -; CDR3nt: TGTGCCAGCAGCAGTCGGGAGAGGGACGAGCAGTACTTC; CDR3aa: CASSSRERDEQYF
v_gene: TRBV7-9; d_gene: -; j_gene: TRBJ1-3; abundance: -; CDR3nt: TGTGCCAGCAGCCCTGCGGTCTCCGCCTTAGGAAACACCATATATTTT; CDR3aa: CASSPAVSALGNTIYF
v_gene: TRBV7-6; d_gene: -; j_gene: TRBJ1-1; abundance: -; CDR3nt: TGTGCCAGCAGCTTAGTCCCCGGACACCCCACTGAAGCTTTCTTT; CDR3aa: CASSLVPGHPTEAFF
v_gene: TRBV2; d_gene: -; j_gene: TRBJ2-1; abundance: -; CDR3nt: TGTGCCAGCAGTCCTCTAGCCCCCCTGGGAAATGAGCAGTTCTTC; CDR3aa: CASSPLAPLGNEQFF
v_gene: TRBV19; d_gene: -; j_gene: TRBJ1-4; abundance: -; CDR3nt: TGTGCCAGTAGTATAGAATCAACTAATGAAAAACTGTTTTTT; CDR3aa: CASSIESTNEKLFF
v_gene: TRBV7-9; d_gene: -; j_gene: TRBJ1-1; abundance: -; CDR3nt: TGTGCCAGCAGCCCCGGGACATTTGAAGCTTTCTTT; CDR3aa: CASSPGTFEAFF
v_gene: TRBV2; d_gene: TRBD1; j_gene: TRBJ1-2; abundance: -; CDR3nt: TGTGCCAGCACTTCGGGGACAGGGGGCAACTATGGCTACACCTTC; CDR3aa: CASTSGTGGNYGYTF
v_gene: TRBV6-5; d_gene: TRBD2; j_gene: TRBJ2-1; abundance: -; CDR3nt: TGTGCCAGCAGTTGGACTAGCGGGAGTTCGGGCAATGAGCAGTTCTTC; CDR3aa: CASSWTSGSSGNEQFF
v_gene: TRBV11-2; d_gene: -; j_gene: TRBJ1-3; abundance: -; CDR3nt: TGTGCCAGCAGCTTCACAGGCGGGGAGAGCTCTGGAAACACCATATATTTT; CDR3aa: CASSFTGGESSGNTIYF
v_gene: TRBV7-9; d_gene: TRBD1; j_gene: TRBJ1-1; abundance: -; CDR3nt: TGTGCCAGCAGCCTAAGGACAGGTAGTGAAGCTTTCTTT; CDR3aa: CASSLRTGSEAFF